Here is one TCR beta chain with its context. What it binds is unknown. The CDR3 length is 16 residues. V gave up 1 base and J gave up 0 bases, with 15 bases separating them. In germline, CDR1 is DFQATT, CDR2 SNEGSKA (reference sequence). The template used for profiling TCR beta VDJ and CDR3 was genomic DNA. TCRdb used MiXCR to reprocess the reads, holding one entry per CDR3 protein. The table shows just over 450,000 distinct CDR3 sequences, with more than 25% occurring only once. Patients included in sequencing had previously demonstrated CD8+CD57+ cell expansion by flow cytometry. Patients were treatment-naive when blood was sampled. This record comes from a study of CD8+CD57+ T cells in acquired aplastic anemia. Points from the study as a whole: A set of around 30 CD8+ CDR3 sequences was shared between patients and controls, and these sequences appeared highly expressed in patients.

The TCR comes from a human donor with aplastic anemia. J is TRBJ2-5 and V is TRBV20-1, with D perhaps matching TRBD1 (5 bases). The sequenced material came from sorted CD4+, CD8+, or CD8+CD57+ T cells (not recorded which) from PBMCs. CDR3 DNA sequence: TGCAGTGCTAGAGGGCAGGGCAGGGCGTACCAAGAGACCCAGTACTTC. Translating it yields CSARGQGRAYQETQYF.